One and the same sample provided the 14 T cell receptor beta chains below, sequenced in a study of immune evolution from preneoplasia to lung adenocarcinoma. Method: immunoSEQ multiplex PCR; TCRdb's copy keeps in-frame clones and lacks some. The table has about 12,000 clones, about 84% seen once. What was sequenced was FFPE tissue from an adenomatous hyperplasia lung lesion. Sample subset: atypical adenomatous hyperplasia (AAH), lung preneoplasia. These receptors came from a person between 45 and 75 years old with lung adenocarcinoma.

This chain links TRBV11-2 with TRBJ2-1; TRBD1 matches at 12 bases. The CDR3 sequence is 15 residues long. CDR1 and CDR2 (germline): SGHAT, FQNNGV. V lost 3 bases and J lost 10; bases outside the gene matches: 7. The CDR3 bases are TGTGCCAGCAGCTTTGGGACAGGGGGCTTGGGCGAGCAGTTCTTC. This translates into CASSFGTGGLGEQFF.

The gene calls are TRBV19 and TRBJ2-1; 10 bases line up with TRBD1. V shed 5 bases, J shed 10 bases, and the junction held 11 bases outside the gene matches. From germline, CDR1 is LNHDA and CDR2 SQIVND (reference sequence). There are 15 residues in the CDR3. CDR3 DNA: TGTGCCAGTAGTGTCCAGGGACAGGGGAGGGGGGAGCAGTTCTTC. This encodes CASSVQGQGRGEQFF.

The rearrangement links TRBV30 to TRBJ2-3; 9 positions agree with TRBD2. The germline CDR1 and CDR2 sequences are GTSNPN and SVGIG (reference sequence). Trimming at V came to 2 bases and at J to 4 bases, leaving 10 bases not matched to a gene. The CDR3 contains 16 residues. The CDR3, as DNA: TGTGCCTGGAGTACGGGACTAGCAGTTGTTGCAGATACGCAGTATTTT. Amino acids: CAWSTGLAVVADTQYF.

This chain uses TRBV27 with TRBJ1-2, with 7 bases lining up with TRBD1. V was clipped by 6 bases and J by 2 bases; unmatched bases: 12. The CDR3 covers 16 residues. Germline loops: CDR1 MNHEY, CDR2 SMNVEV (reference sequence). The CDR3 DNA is TGTGCCAGCAGCCCCGGGGACAGAACAGGAAACTATGGCTACACCTTC. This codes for CASSPGDRTGNYGYTF.

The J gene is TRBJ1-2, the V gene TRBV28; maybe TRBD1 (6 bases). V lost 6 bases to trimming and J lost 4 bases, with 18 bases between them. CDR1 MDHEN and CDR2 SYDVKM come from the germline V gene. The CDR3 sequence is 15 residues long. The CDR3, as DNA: TGTGCCAGCAGCGGGGGGCCCCGGCGAGGCTATGGCTACACCTTC. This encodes CASSGGPRRGYGYTF.

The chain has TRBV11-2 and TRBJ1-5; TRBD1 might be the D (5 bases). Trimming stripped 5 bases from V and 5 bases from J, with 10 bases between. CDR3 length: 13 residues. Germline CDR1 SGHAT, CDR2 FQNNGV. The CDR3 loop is CASSAGRDQPQHF. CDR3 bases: TGTGCCAGCAGCGCAGGCAGGGATCAGCCCCAGCATTTT.

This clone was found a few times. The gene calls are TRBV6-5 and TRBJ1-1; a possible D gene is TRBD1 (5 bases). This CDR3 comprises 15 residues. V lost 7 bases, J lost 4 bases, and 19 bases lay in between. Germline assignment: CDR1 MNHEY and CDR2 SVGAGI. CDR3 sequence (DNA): TGTGCCAGCACCCCCTGGGGGGGAGGACGCACTGAAGCTTTCTTT. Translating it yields CASTPWGGGRTEAFF.

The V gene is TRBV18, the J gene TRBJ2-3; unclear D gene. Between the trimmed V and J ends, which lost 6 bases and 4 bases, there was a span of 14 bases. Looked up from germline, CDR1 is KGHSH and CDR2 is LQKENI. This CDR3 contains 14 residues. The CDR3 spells CASSPSSPADTQYF. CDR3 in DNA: TGTGCCAGCTCTCCCAGTTCCCCAGCAGATACGCAGTATTTT.

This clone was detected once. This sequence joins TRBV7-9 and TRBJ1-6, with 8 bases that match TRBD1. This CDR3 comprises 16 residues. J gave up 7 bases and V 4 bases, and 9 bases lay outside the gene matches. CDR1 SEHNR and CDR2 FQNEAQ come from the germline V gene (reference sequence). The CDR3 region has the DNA TGTGCCAGCAGCTCAAGTATTGGACAGGGAAATTCACCCCTCCACTTT. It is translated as CASSSSIGQGNSPLHF.

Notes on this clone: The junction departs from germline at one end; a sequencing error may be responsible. The CDR3 nucleotides are TGTGCCAGCAGCTGGGAGGGAATAGAGGCCTTT. Its protein product is CASSWEGIEAF. This chain uses TRBV5-6 with TRBJ1-6; D not certain. The germline V gene encodes CDR1 SGHDT and CDR2 YYEEEE. CDR3 length: 11 amino acids.

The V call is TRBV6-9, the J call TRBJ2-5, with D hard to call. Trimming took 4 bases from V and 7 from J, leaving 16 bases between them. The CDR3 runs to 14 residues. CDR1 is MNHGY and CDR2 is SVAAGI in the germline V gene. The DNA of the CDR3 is TGTGCCAGCAGTTCCGAATTCCGAAGTGCGACCCAGTACTTC. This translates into CASSSEFRSATQYF.

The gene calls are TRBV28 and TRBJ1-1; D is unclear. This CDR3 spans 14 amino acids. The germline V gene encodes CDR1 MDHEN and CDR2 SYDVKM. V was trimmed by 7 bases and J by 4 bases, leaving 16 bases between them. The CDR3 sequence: CASTPWGGSTEAFF. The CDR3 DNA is TGTGCCAGCACCCCCTGGGGAGGAAGCACTGAAGCTTTCTTT.

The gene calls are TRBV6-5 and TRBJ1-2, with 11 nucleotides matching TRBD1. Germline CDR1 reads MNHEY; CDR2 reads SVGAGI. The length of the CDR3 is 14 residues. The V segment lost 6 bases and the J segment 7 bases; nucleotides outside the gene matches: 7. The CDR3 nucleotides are TGTGCCAGCAGCTACGGACAGGGGGCGGGTGGCTACACCTTC. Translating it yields CASSYGQGAGGYTF.

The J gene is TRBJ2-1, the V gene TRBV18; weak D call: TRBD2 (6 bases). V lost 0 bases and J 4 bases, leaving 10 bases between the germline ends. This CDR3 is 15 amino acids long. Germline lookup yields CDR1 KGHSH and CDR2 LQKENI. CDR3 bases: TGTGCCAGCTCACCACCTAGCGGAGGGTACAATGAGCAGTTCTTC. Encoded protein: CASSPPSGGYNEQFF.